This T cell receptor beta chain was profiled in a study of cytotoxic CD8 clonotypes in ibrutinib-treated CLL. Overall study: Each sample contained, on average, under 270,000 productive templates and 95,000 or so productive rearrangements. Study-level results: Lymph node repertoires were not studied, and sampling times were unmatched.

With sequencing, the targeted depth ranged from 1 in 200,000 to 1 in 1 million T cells. Clones were sequenced by immunoSEQ multiplex PCR, and TCRdb holds only the in-frame ones, with some missing. The data contain about 200,000 clones, 65% to 80% of them seen just once; the ten biggest clones take up approximately 6%. The CDR3 is made up of 15 amino acids. The germline gives CDR1 GTSNPN, CDR2 SVGIG (reference sequence). With 0 bases clipped from V and 7 bases from J, the junction kept 9 bases outside the gene matches. Around 2.2 micrograms of genomic DNA, which was extracted from cryopreserved PBMCs, served as the material used for the TCR beta libraries. As concerns this clone: Its specificity is unknown.

This receptor was obtained from a human donor with chronic lymphocytic leukemia. The specimen comprised PBMCs, sampled after 12 months of ibrutinib treatment. This chain joins TRBV30 and TRBJ1-5, with 7 bases fitting TRBD1. The DNA for the CDR3 is TGTGCCTGGAGTGTTGGGGCAGGGGGAGGACAGCCCCAGCATTTT. Translated: CAWSVGAGGGQPQHF.